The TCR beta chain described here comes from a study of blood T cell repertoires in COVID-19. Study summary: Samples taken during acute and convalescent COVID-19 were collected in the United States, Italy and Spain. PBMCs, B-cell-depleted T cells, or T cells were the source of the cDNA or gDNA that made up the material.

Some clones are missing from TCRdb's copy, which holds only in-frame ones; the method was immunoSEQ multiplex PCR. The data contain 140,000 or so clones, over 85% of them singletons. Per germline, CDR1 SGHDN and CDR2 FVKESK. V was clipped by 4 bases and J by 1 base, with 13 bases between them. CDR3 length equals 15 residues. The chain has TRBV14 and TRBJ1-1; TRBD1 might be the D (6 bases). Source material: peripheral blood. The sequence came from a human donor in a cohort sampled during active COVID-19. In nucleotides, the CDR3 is TGTGCCAGCAGCCCCCACAGGGTGGCGAACACTGAAGCTTTCTTT. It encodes CASSPHRVANTEAFF.